This T cell receptor beta chain was captured in a study of cytomegalovirus exposure and HLA in healthy donors. 60 Vbeta and 13 Jbeta primers were used in PCR. Profiled with immunoSEQ multiplex PCR; TCRdb holds only in-frame clones, not every one. The sample lists about 82,000 clones; about 9.4% were seen once. Germline trimming cut 0 bases from V and 9 bases from J; bases unmatched to any gene: 6. Germline values: CDR1 MGHRA, CDR2 YSYEKL. The CDR3 consists of 16 residues. The specimen sequenced was PBMCs. This clonotype was obtained from a man aged 55-75 years in good health and CMV-seropositive. The chain recombines TRBV4-1 with TRBJ2-5, with TRBD2 matching 14 bases. CDR3 nucleotides: TGCGCCAGCAGCCAAGAAATAGGGACTAGCGGGGGCCCCCAGTACTTC. Amino acids: CASSQEIGTSGGPQYF.